The text below deals with one TCR beta chain. The antigen remains undetermined. These data belong to a study of human versus mouse CDR3 diversity and MHC coevolution. Across the study: Reported immunoSEQ sensitivity was one in 200,000 T cells, with reduced amplification bias. Broader study findings: Among all groups, two of three human donors showed least clonal inequality. Compared with mice, human CDR3s carried more deletions and insertions on average.

With V trimmed by 2 bases and J by 6 bases, 11 bases remained unmatched. The CDR3 sequence is 17 residues long. Germline CDR1 MGHRA, CDR2 YSYEKL. Libraries were prepared by immunoSEQ multiplex PCR; TCRdb keeps only in-frame clonotypes and omits some of them. The data contain tens of thousands of clones, just under 95% of them singletons. Sample: naive CD4+ T cells from blood. This sample's subset: CD45RO-negative CD62L-positive naive CD4 T cells. The V gene is TRBV4-1, the J gene TRBJ2-3, with TRBD2 matching over 10 bases. This TCR was recovered from a person in their sixties in good health. In nucleotides, the CDR3 is TGCGCCAGCAGCCAACCAAGAAGCGGGAGGGCCACTGATACGCAGTATTTT. Translation: CASSQPRSGRATDTQYF.